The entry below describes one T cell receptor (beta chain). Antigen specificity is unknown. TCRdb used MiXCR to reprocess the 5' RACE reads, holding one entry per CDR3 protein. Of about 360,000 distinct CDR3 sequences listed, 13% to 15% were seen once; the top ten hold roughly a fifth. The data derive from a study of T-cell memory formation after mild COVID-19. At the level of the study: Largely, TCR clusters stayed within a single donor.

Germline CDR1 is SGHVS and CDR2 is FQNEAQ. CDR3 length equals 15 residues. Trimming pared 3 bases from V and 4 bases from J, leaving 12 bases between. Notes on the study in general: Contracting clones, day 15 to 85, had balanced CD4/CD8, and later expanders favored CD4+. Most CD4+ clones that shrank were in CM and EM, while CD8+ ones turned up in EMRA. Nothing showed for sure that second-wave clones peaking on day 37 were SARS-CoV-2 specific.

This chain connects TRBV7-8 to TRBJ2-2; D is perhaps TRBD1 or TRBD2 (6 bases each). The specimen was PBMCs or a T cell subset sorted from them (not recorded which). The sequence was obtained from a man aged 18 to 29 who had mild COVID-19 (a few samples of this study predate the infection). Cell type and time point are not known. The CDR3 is CASSFRGPITGELFF. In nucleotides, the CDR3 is TGTGCCAGCAGCTTTCGGGGGCCCATCACCGGGGAGCTGTTTTTT.